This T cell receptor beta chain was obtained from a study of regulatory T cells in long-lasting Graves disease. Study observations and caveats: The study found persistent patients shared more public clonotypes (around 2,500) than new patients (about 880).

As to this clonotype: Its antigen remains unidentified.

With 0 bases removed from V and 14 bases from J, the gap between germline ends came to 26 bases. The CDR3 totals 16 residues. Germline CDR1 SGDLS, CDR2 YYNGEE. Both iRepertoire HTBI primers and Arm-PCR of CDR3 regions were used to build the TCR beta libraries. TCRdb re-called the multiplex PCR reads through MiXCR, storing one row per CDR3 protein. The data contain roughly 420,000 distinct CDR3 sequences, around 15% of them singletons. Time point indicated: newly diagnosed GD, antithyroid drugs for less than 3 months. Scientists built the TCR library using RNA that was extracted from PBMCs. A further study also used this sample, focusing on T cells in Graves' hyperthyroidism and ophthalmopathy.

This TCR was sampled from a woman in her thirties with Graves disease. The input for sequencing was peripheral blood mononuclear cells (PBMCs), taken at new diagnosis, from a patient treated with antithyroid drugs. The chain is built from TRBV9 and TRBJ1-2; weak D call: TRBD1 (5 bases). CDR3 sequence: CASSVDHSPGTKGLTF. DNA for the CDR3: TGTGCCAGCAGCGTAGATCACAGCCCCGGGACTAAGGGGTTAACCTTC.